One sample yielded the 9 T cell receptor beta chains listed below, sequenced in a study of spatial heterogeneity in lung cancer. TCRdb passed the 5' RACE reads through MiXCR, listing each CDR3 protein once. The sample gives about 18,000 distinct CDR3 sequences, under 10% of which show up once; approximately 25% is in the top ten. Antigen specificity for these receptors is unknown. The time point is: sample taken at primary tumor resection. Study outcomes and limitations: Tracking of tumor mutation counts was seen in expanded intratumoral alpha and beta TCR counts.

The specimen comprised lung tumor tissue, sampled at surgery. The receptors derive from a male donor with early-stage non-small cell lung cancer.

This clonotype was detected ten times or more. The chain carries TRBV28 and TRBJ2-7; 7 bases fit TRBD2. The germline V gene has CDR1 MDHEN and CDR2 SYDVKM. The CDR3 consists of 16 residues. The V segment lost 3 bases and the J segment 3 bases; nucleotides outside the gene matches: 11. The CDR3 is CASSFLLAAVFYEQYF. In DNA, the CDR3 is TGTGCCAGCAGTTTTCTCCTAGCGGCGGTTTTCTACGAGCAGTACTTC.

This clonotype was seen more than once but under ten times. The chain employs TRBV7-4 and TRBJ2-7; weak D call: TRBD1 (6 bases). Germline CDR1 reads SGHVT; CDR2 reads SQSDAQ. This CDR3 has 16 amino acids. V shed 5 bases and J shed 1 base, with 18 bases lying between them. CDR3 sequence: CASSLTGQTISYEQYF. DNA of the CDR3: TGTGCCAGCAGCCTTACGGGACAAACAATTTCCTACGAGCAGTACTTC.

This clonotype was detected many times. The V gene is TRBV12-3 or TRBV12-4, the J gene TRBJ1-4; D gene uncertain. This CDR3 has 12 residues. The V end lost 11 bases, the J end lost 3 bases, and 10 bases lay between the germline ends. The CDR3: CACGQPNEKLFF. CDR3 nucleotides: TGTGCCTGCGGGCAGCCTAATGAAAAACTGTTTTTT.

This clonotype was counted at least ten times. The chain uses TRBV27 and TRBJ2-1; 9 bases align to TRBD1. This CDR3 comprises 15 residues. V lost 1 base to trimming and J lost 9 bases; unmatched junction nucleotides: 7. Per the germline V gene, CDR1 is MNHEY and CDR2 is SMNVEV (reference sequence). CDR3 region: CASSLFASTGGEQFF. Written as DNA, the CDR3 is TGTGCCAGCAGTTTATTTGCGTCGACAGGGGGTGAGCAGTTCTTC.

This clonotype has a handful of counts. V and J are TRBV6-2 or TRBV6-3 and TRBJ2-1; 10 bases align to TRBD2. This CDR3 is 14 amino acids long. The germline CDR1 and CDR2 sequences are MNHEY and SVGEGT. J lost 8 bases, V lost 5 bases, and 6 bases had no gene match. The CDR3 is CASSERGGSDEQFF. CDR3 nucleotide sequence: TGTGCCAGCAGTGAGCGGGGGGGCTCAGATGAGCAGTTCTTC.

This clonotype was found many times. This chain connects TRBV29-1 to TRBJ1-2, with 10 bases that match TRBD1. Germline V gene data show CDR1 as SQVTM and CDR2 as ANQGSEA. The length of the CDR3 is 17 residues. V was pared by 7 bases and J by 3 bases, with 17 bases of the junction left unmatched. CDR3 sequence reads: CSARAGDRGPPDYGYTF. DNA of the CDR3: TGCAGCGCTCGTGCCGGGGACAGGGGCCCTCCAGACTATGGCTACACCTTC.

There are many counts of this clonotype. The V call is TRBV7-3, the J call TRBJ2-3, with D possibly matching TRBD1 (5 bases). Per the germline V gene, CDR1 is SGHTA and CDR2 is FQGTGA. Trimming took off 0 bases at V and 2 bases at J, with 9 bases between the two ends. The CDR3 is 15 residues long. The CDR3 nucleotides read TGTGCCAGCAGCTTAACGCCTGGGGCCACAGATACGCAGTATTTT. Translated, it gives CASSLTPGATDTQYF.

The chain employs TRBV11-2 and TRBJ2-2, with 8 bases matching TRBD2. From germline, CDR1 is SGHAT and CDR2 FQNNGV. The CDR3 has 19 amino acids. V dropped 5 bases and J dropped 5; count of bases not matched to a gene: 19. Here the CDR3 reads CASSHPRRGVQRRTGELFF. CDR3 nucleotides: TGTGCCAGCAGCCACCCTAGGCGGGGGGTCCAGCGGCGGACCGGGGAGCTGTTTTTT. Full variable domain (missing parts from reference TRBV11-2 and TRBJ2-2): EAGVAQSPRYKIIEKRQSVAFWCNPISGHATLYWYQQILGQGPKLLIQFQNNGVVDDSQLPKDRFSAERLKGVDSTLKIQPAKLEDSAVYLCASSHPRRGVQRRTGELFFGEGSRLTVL.

CDR3 amino acids: CASSEERRIPDQPQHF. The CDR3 DNA follows: TGTGCCAGCAGTGAAGAAAGACGCATACCCGATCAGCCCCAGCATTTT. The V and J genes are TRBV2 and TRBJ1-5; no reliable D call. Germline V gene lookup returns CDR1 SNHLY and CDR2 FYNNEI. This CDR3 region has 16 residues. The V gene lost 1 base and the J gene lost 5 bases, with 15 bases spanning the gap.